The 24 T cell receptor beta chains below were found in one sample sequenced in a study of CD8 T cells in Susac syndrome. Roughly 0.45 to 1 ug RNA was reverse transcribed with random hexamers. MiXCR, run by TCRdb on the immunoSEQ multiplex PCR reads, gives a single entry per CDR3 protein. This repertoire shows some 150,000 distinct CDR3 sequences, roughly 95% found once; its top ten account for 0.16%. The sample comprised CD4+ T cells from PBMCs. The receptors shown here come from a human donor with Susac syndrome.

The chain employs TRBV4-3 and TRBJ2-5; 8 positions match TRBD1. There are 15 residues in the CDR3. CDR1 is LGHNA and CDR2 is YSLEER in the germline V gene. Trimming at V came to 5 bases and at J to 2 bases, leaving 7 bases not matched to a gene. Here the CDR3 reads CASSAQYRGQETQYF. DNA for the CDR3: TGCGCCAGCAGCGCCCAGTACAGGGGGCAAGAGACCCAGTACTTC.

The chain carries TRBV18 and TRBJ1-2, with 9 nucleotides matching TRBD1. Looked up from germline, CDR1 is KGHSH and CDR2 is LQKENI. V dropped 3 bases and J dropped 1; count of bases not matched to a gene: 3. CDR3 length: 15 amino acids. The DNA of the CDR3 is TGTGCCAGCTCACCTTGGACAGGGGATAACTATGGCTACACCTTC. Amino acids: CASSPWTGDNYGYTF.

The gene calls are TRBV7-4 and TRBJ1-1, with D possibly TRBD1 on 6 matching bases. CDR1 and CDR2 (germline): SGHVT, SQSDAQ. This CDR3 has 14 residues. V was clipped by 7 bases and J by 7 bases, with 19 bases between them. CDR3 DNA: TGTGCCAGCACCAAGGGGGGAAAGCGGGATGAAGCTTTCTTT. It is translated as CASTKGGKRDEAFF.

The CDR3 DNA reads TGTGCCAGCCGCCCAGCGAGGGGTGGCACTGAAGCTTTCTTT. This encodes CASRPARGGTEAFF. The chain is built from TRBV6-2 or TRBV6-3 and TRBJ1-1; a possible D gene is TRBD1 (5 bases). V dropped 8 bases and J dropped 4 bases, with 17 bases sitting between them. The CDR3 is 14 residues long. The germline V gene has CDR1 MNHEY and CDR2 SVGEGT.

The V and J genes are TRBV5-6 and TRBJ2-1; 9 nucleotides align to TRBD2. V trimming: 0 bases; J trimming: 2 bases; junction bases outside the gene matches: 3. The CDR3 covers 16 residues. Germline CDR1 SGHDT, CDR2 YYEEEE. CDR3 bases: TGTGCCAGCAGCTTGGCCGCTAGCGGGGCCTACAATGAGCAGTTCTTC. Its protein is CASSLAASGAYNEQFF.

The CDR3 is CASSPPTSGGADIQYF. The CDR3 DNA reads as TGTGCCAGCAGTCCCCCCACTAGCGGGGGGGCGGACATTCAGTACTTC. The V call is TRBV2, the J call TRBJ2-4, with 13 positions matching TRBD2. The germline V gene encodes CDR1 SNHLY and CDR2 FYNNEI. The V and J ends lost 5 bases and 8 bases, in that order; junction bases with no gene match: 9. The CDR3 runs 16 residues.

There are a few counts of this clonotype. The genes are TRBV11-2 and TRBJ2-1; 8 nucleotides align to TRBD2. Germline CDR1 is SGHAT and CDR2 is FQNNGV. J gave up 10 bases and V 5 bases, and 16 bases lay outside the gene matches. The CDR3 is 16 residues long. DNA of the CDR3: TGTGCCAGCAGCGTCGTCTTTGCGGGGGGAATAGGAGAGCAGTTCTTC. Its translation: CASSVVFAGGIGEQFF.

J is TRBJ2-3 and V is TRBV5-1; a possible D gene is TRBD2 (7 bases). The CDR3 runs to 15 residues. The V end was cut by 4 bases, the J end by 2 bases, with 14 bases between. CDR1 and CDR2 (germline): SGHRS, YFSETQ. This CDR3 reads CASSRNRGATDTQYF. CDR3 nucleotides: TGCGCCAGCAGCCGAAATCGGGGGGCCACAGATACGCAGTATTTT.

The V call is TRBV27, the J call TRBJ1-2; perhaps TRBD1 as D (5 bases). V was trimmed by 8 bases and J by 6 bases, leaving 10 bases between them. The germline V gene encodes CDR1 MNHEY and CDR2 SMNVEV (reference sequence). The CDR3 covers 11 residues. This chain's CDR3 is CASGQGNGYTF. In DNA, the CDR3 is TGTGCCAGCGGGCAGGGCAATGGCTACACCTTC.

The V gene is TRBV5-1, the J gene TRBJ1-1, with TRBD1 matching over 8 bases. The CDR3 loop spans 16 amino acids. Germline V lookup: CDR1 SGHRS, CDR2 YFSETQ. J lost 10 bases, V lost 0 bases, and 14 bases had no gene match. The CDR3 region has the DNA TGCGCCAGCAGCTTGGCTCCGGGGCAGGGGGCGATAGGAGCTTTCTTT. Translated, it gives CASSLAPGQGAIGAFF.

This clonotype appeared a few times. CDR3 sequence: CASSQANEQFF. DNA of the CDR3: TGTGCCAGCAGCCAAGCCAATGAGCAGTTCTTC. J is TRBJ2-1 and V is TRBV14; D is uncertain. The CDR3 runs to 11 residues. Per the germline V gene, CDR1 is SGHDN and CDR2 is FVKESK. Trimming took off 1 base at V and 6 bases at J, with 1 base between the two ends.

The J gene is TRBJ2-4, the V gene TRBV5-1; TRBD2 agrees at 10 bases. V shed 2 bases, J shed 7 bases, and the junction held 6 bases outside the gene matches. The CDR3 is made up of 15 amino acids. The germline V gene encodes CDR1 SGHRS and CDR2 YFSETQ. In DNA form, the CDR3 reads TGCGCCAGCAGCTTCCTAGCGGGGGCCGGGAACATTCAGTACTTC. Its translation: CASSFLAGAGNIQYF. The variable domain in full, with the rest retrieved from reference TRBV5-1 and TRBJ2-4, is KAGVTQTPRYLIKTRGQQVTLSCSPISGHRSVSWYQQTPGQGLQFLFEYFSETQRNKGNFPGRFSGRQFSNSRSEMNVSTLELGDSALYLCASSFLAGAGNIQYFGAGTRLSVL.

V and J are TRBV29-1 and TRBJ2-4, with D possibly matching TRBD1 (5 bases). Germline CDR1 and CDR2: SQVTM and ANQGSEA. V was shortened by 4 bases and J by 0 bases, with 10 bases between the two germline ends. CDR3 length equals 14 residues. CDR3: CSVGGREAKNIQYF. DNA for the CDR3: TGCAGCGTTGGGGGCAGGGAAGCCAAAAACATTCAGTACTTC.

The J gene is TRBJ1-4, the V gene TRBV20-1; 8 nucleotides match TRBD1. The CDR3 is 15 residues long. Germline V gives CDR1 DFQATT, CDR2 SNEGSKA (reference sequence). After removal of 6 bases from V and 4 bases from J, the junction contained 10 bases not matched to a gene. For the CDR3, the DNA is TGCAGTGCCCCTGGGGGGACAGGCCTTAATGAAAAACTGTTTTTT. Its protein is CSAPGGTGLNEKLFF.

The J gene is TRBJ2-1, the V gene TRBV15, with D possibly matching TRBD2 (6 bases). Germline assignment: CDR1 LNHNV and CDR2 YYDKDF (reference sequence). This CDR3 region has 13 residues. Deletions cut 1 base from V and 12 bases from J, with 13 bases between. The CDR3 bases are TGTGCCACCAGCAGAGTGGATCAGGGAGGGCAGTTCTTC. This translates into CATSRVDQGGQFF.

Here the CDR3 DNA reads TGCGCCAGCAGCGCCGGGACCGGAGCAAGCAATCAGCCCCAGCATTTT. It specifies CASSAGTGASNQPQHF. The rearrangement uses TRBV5-1 and TRBJ1-5, with D maybe TRBD1 (5 bases). The CDR3 loop spans 16 amino acids. Deletions cut 4 bases from V and 1 base from J, with 15 bases between. Germline CDR1 SGHRS, CDR2 YFSETQ. The variable domain in full, completed from reference TRBV5-1 and TRBJ1-5, reads KAGVTQTPRYLIKTRGQQVTLSCSPISGHRSVSWYQQTPGQGLQFLFEYFSETQRNKGNFPGRFSGRQFSNSRSEMNVSTLELGDSALYLCASSAGTGASNQPQHFGDGTRLSIL.

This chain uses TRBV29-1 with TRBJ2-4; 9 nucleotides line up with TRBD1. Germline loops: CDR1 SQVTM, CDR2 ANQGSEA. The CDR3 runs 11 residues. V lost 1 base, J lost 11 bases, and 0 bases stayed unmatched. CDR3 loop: CSVEGDRVQYF. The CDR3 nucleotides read TGCAGCGTTGAAGGGGACAGGGTTCAGTACTTC.

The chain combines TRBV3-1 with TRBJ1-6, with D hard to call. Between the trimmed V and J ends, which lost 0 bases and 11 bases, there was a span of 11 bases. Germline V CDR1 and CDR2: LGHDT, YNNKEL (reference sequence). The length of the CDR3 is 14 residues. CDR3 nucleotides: TGTGCCAGCAGCCAAGATATCACAGTTCCACCCCTCCACTTT. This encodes CASSQDITVPPLHF.

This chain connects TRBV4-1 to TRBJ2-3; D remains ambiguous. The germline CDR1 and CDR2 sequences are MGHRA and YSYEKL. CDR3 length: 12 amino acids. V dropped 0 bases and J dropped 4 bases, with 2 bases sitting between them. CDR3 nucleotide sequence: TGCGCCAGCAGCCAAGAGCCAGATACGCAGTATTTT. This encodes CASSQEPDTQYF.

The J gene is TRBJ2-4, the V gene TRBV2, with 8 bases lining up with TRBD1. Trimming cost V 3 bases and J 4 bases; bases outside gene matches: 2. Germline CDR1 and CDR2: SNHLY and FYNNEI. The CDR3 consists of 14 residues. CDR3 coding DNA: TGTGCCAGCAGTGACCGGACAGGGAAAAACATTCAGTACTTC. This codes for CASSDRTGKNIQYF.

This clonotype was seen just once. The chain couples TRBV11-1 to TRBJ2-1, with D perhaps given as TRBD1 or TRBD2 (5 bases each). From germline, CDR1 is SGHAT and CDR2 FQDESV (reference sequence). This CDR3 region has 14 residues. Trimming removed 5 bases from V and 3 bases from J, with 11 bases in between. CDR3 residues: CASSRGRGYNEQFF. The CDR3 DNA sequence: TGTGCCAGCAGCCGGGGCCGCGGCTACAATGAGCAGTTCTTC.

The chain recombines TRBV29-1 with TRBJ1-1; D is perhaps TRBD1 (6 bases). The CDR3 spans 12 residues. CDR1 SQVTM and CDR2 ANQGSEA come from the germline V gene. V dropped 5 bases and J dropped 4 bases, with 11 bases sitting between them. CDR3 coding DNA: TGCAGCGTTAGGGGGGAGGGCACTGAAGCTTTCTTT. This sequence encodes CSVRGEGTEAFF.

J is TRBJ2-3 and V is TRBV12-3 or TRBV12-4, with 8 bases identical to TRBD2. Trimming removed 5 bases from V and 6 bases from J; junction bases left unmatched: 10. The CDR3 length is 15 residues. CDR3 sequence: CASSIPGTSVDTQYF. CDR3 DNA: TGTGCCAGCAGTATCCCCGGGACTAGTGTTGATACGCAGTATTTT.

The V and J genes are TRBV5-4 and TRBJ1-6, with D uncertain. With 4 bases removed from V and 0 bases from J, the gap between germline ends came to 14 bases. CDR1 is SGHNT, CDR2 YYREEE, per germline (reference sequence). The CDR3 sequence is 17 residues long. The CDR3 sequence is CASSGGPPSSYNSPLHF. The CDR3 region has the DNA TGTGCCAGCAGCGGAGGACCGCCGAGCTCCTATAATTCACCCCTCCACTTT.